This TCR beta chain stems from a study of OX40 agonist ivuxolimab in advanced cancers. Looking at the study overall: Every 2 weeks, patients received ivuxolimab intravenously, dosed at 0.01 to 10 mg/kg. A diagnosis of hepatocellular carcinoma, melanoma, renal cell or head and neck cancer was present in dose-escalation patients. Findings and limits, study-wide: Clonal expansion in partial responders at 0.1-3.0 mg/kg ranked among the lowest. The antigen specificity of the peripheral T cells (those that were expanded) was not determined.

V lost 3 bases and J 4 bases, leaving 11 bases between the germline ends. The CDR3 length is 13 residues. From germline, CDR1 is SGHDT and CDR2 YYEEEE. Only in-frame clones appear in the TCRdb table, and some are missing; sequencing was by immunoSEQ multiplex PCR. The sample has tens of thousands of clones, about four fifths seen once; the top ten hold about 6.4%. To note about this clone: Its antigen is unknown.

The receptor's source is an adult with an advanced solid tumor such as melanoma, head and neck, liver or kidney cancer. Here the sequenced sample was CD4+ or CD8+ T cells sorted from blood, taken in a trial of the OX40 agonist ivuxolimab. The V call is TRBV5-6, the J call TRBJ2-7; tentatively, D is TRBD1 (6 bases). CDR3 nucleotides: TGTGCCAGCAGCTCGGGACACACGTACGAGCAGTACTTC. Translating gives CASSSGHTYEQYF.